A selection of T cell receptor beta chains follows, all from one sample in a study of T cell responses to AZD1222 COVID-19 vaccine. Using immunoSEQ multiplex PCR, the repertoire was profiled, and TCRdb retains in-frame clones only, with some absent. This table has 65,000 to 90,000 clones, about 87% appearing once. The source material was peripheral blood, sampled on day 0 of AZD1222 vaccination. The receptors were sampled from an adult in good health. Both conserved end residues are part of each CDR3. The D gene is left open where the match is weak. Clone size is not always given. Where it is, it says once, few, many or a class for expanded clones.

clone_size d_call j_call v_call cdr3_aa cdr3_nt
- - TRBJ2-2 TRBV5-1 CASGTHISRNTGELFF TGCGCCAGCGGCACCCATATATCCCGGAACACCGGGGAGCTGTTTTTT
once TRBD2 TRBJ2-3 TRBV10-3 CAIEDRTSGIGADTQYF TGTGCCATCGAAGATAGGACTAGCGGGATAGGCGCAGATACGCAGTATTTT
- TRBD1 TRBJ2-7 TRBV6-5 CASKTGDYEQYF TGTGCCAGCAAGACAGGGGACTACGAGCAGTACTTC
- - TRBJ2-7 TRBV19 CASSIVGSSYEQYF TGTGCCAGTAGTATAGTCGGCAGCTCCTACGAGCAGTACTTC
- - TRBJ2-7 TRBV4-1 CASSQEGARYEQYF TGCGCCAGCAGCCAAGAGGGGGCGCGCTACGAGCAGTACTTC
- - TRBJ2-7 TRBV5-6 CASSPTTGYEQYF TGTGCCAGCAGCCCTACCACAGGGTACGAGCAGTACTTC
- - TRBJ2-7 TRBV7-9 CASKKAGLDDEQYF TGTGCCAGTAAGAAAGCGGGTCTTGACGACGAGCAGTACTTC
- TRBD1 TRBJ1-3 TRBV30 CAWEGTAGNTIYF TGTGCCTGGGAAGGGACAGCTGGAAACACCATATATTTT
- - TRBJ1-5 TRBV27 CASSFSGNQPQHF TGTGCCAGCAGTTTTTCCGGCAATCAGCCCCAGCATTTT
- - TRBJ1-2 TRBV6-2/TRBV6-3 CASSYSAQKGVYTF TGTGCCAGCAGTTACTCGGCCCAAAAAGGAGTTTACACCTTC
- - TRBJ2-3 TRBV21-1 CATGLAGTDTQYF TGTGCCACTGGACTAGCGGGCACAGATACGCAGTATTTT
- TRBD1 TRBJ2-1 TRBV12-5 CASGLGQGADEQFF TGTGCTAGTGGTTTGGGCCAGGGGGCCGATGAGCAGTTCTTC
- - TRBJ1-1 TRBV19 CASNNRQYTEAFF TGTGCCAGTAACAATCGGCAGTACACTGAAGCTTTCTTT
- - TRBJ1-5 TRBV30 CAWSVGGDQPQHF TGTGCCTGGAGTGTGGGGGGCGACCAGCCCCAGCATTTT
- - TRBJ2-3 TRBV7-2 CASSLAPGERADTDTQYF TGTGCCAGCAGCTTAGCACCTGGAGAGAGGGCTGACACAGATACGCAGTATTTT
- - TRBJ1-2 TRBV30 CAWRVLRDGEGYTF TGTGCCTGGAGGGTTTTGAGGGACGGGGAGGGCTACACCTTC
- TRBD1 TRBJ2-2 TRBV6-2/TRBV6-3 CASSKKDRANGELFF TGTGCCAGCAGCAAAAAGGACAGGGCGAACGGGGAGCTGTTTTTT
- TRBD1 TRBJ1-6 TRBV5-6 CASSPRPGTGWTPLHF TGTGCCAGCAGCCCACGCCCCGGGACAGGGTGGACACCCCTCCACTTT
- TRBD1 TRBJ2-1 TRBV6-5 CASRMGRTGLNEQFF TGTGCCAGCAGGATGGGTAGGACAGGGCTCAATGAGCAGTTCTTC
- TRBD1 TRBJ2-7 TRBV28 CATDDRGVVYEQYF TGTGCCACTGATGACAGGGGGGTTGTTTACGAGCAGTACTTC
- - TRBJ2-7 TRBV30 CAWSVAGYEQYF TGTGCCTGGAGTGTAGCAGGCTACGAGCAGTACTTC
- - TRBJ1-2 TRBV28 CASAAGGGRRGYTF TGTGCCAGCGCCGCTGGGGGGGGTAGGCGGGGCTACACCTTC
- TRBD1 TRBJ2-7 TRBV4-2 CASSPQGPSLEQYF TGTGCCAGCAGCCCACAGGGGCCATCCCTTGAGCAGTACTTC
- TRBD1 TRBJ2-1 TRBV27 CASSTPGQVTYNEQFF TGTGCCAGCAGTACACCGGGACAGGTAACCTACAATGAGCAGTTCTTC
- - TRBJ2-6 TRBV5-1 CASSLTGKGAGANVLTF TGCGCCAGCAGCTTGACAGGGAAAGGAGCTGGGGCCAACGTCCTGACTTTC
- TRBD1 TRBJ2-1 TRBV7-9 CASNDVPGQEKNEQFF TGTGCCAGCAACGACGTCCCGGGACAGGAAAAGAATGAGCAGTTCTTC
- TRBD1 TRBJ1-5 TRBV5-6 CASSSGTGLNQPQHF TGTGCCAGCAGCTCCGGGACAGGCCTCAATCAGCCCCAGCATTTT
few TRBD2 TRBJ2-7 TRBV28 CASSLTGLEADEQYF TGTGCCAGCAGTTTAACAGGACTAGAGGCCGACGAGCAGTACTTC
- - TRBJ2-5 TRBV5-4 CASSSLLGRPGTQYF TGTGCCAGCAGCTCCTTGCTAGGGAGACCAGGGACCCAGTACTTC
- TRBD2 TRBJ2-3 TRBV5-1 CASSLARTSGGRSIDTQYF TGCGCCAGCAGCTTGGCCCGGACTAGCGGGGGCCGGAGCATAGATACGCAGTATTTT
- TRBD2 TRBJ2-2 TRBV29-1 CSVEVREGTGELFF TGCAGCGTTGAGGTGCGGGAGGGGACCGGGGAGCTGTTTTTT
- - TRBJ2-1 TRBV5-1 CASPARDPSYNEQFF TGCGCCAGCCCCGCTCGGGACCCCTCCTACAATGAGCAGTTCTTC
- TRBD2 TRBJ2-5 TRBV19 CASSTPGGGGETQYF TGTGCCAGTAGTACCCCAGGCGGGGGAGGTGAGACCCAGTACTTC
- - TRBJ1-1 TRBV28 CASTPPGRLNTEAFF TGTGCCAGCACCCCGCCTGGCAGACTGAACACTGAAGCTTTCTTT
- - TRBJ2-2 TRBV11-2 CASSFRGLSDTGELFF TGTGCCAGCAGCTTCAGGGGCCTGTCGGACACCGGGGAGCTGTTTTTT
- - TRBJ1-1 TRBV7-2 CASSLYGPRGTEAFF TGTGCCAGCAGCTTATACGGCCCCCGTGGGACTGAAGCTTTCTTT
- - TRBJ1-6 TRBV10-1 CATVSSYNSPLHF TGCGCCACTGTAAGCTCCTATAATTCACCCCTCCACTTT
- - TRBJ1-3 TRBV7-7 CASSPSSGNTIYF TGTGCCAGCAGCCCCTCCTCTGGAAACACCATATATTTT
- TRBD1 TRBJ1-2 TRBV5-6 CASSLEGQAYYGYTF TGTGCCAGCAGCTTGGAAGGACAGGCGTACTATGGCTACACCTTC
- - TRBJ1-1 TRBV30 CAWSGLGGRGGTEAFF TGTGCCTGGAGTGGATTGGGGGGGCGAGGGGGTACTGAAGCTTTCTTT
- - TRBJ1-2 TRBV15 CATSRDNRALGGYTF TGTGCCACCAGCAGAGATAACAGGGCCCTTGGGGGCTACACCTTC
- - TRBJ1-5 TRBV5-3 CARSCQPQHF TGTGCCAGAAGCTGTCAGCCCCAGCATTTT
few - TRBJ2-7 TRBV14 CASRDGLGQADYEQYF TGTGCCAGCAGGGATGGGTTGGGGCAGGCCGACTACGAGCAGTACTTC
- - TRBJ2-1 TRBV2 CASSERERGARYNEQFF TGTGCCAGCAGTGAACGCGAACGGGGGGCTAGATACAATGAGCAGTTCTTC
- - TRBJ2-7 TRBV5-1 CASSPDTSSYEQYF TGCGCCAGCAGCCCGGACACGAGCTCCTACGAGCAGTACTTC
- TRBD2 TRBJ2-7 TRBV2 CASSRSGGAYEQYF TGTGCCAGCAGTCGGAGCGGGGGGGCCTACGAGCAGTACTTC
- - TRBJ2-7 TRBV4-1 CASSQDLGYEQYF TGCGCCAGCAGCCAAGATTTGGGCTACGAGCAGTACTTC
- - TRBJ2-7 TRBV24-1 CATSAPSTGANYEQYF TGTGCCACCAGTGCCCCTTCCACGGGGGCTAACTACGAGCAGTACTTC
once - TRBJ1-4 TRBV28 CASSLWSGEKLFF TGTGCCAGCAGTTTATGGTCGGGTGAAAAACTGTTTTTT